This TCR beta chain was retrieved from a study of Graves' ophthalmopathy and Graves' hyperthyroidism. Amplification of TCR beta CDR3 regions used RNA transcripts. Second-round multiplex PCR followed a first-round RT-PCR using HTBI primers. MiXCR, run by TCRdb on the multiplex PCR reads, gives a single entry per CDR3 protein. In the table there are over a million distinct CDR3 sequences, around a third of which are singletons. CDR1 and CDR2 (germline): MNHEY, SVGEGT. Trimming cost V 4 bases and J 5 bases; bases outside gene matches: 7. This CDR3 is 15 amino acids long. The genes are TRBV6-2 or TRBV6-3 and TRBJ1-5, with 8 bases aligning to TRBD1. Sequencing was carried out using peripheral blood or thyroid tissue (not recorded which). This receptor was taken from an adult man with Graves' hyperthyroidism. This CDR3 reads CASSSGTGDYQPQHF. The CDR3 DNA reads as TGTGCCAGCAGTTCCGGGACAGGAGATTATCAGCCCCAGCATTTT.